The 28 T cell receptor beta chains below all came from one sample that was sequenced in a study of patients and donors after allogeneic stem cell transplantation. TCRdb called the RT-PCR reads again in MiXCR, with one record for every CDR3 protein. The sample consists of around 150,000 distinct CDR3 sequences, about two fifths of them appearing once. Input material: blood, either unsorted or a sorted T cell fraction (not recorded which). The receptor source for this set is a human donor who was either an allogeneic HSCT recipient or a stem cell or donor lymphocyte infusion donor (not recorded which). It is not recorded whose cells these are; they may come from a transplant donor.

This clonotype has just one count. The V gene is TRBV5-1, the J gene TRBJ2-1; 13 bases map to TRBD2. The CDR3 totals 15 residues. Losses at the gene ends were 0 bases for V and 7 bases for J; bases not matched to a gene: 1. CDR1 is SGHRS, CDR2 YFSETQ, per germline. CDR3 in amino acids: CASSLETSGGNEQFF. The CDR3 DNA is TGCGCCAGCAGCTTGGAGACTAGCGGGGGGAATGAGCAGTTCTTC.

This clonotype was detected only a few times. V is TRBV3-1 and J is TRBJ2-2; perhaps TRBD1 as D (6 bases). The CDR3 is made up of 13 amino acids. Trimming removed 9 bases from V and 4 bases from J, with 12 bases in between. The germline CDR1 and CDR2 sequences are LGHDT and YNNKEL (reference sequence). CDR3 bases: TGTGCCAGTAAACAGGGTGCCACCGGGGAGCTGTTTTTT. Its protein product is CASKQGATGELFF.

The chain is built from TRBV7-6 and TRBJ1-4, with 10 nucleotides matching TRBD1. Germline V gene sequence: CDR1 SGHVS, CDR2 FNYEAQ. V was pared by 5 bases and J by 7 bases, with 4 bases of the junction left unmatched. This CDR3 comprises 14 residues. The chain's CDR3 is CASSQDRGVEKLFF. The CDR3 DNA sequence: TGTGCCAGCAGCCAGGACAGGGGGGTTGAAAAACTGTTTTTT.

The rearrangement uses TRBV12-3 or TRBV12-4 and TRBJ2-3; D uncertain. V lost 1 base and J lost 0, with 14 bases in between. This CDR3 has 17 residues. The CDR3 here is CASSLGQGQFSTDTQYF. The CDR3 nucleotides read TGTGCCAGCAGTTTAGGTCAAGGGCAATTTAGCACAGATACGCAGTATTTT.

This clonotype occurred once. The J gene is TRBJ2-1, the V gene TRBV9; 10 bases are a match to TRBD2. V was pared by 3 bases and J by 8 bases, with 2 bases of the junction left unmatched. The germline gives CDR1 SGDLS, CDR2 YYNGEE. The CDR3 is made up of 13 amino acids. CDR3 residues: CASSDGTSDEQFF. The CDR3 nucleotides are TGTGCCAGCAGCGACGGGACTAGCGATGAGCAGTTCTTC.

The chain joins TRBV4-3 to TRBJ1-6; D call uncertain. Germline V gives CDR1 LGHNA, CDR2 YSLEER. This CDR3 spans 14 amino acids. The V end lost 0 bases, the J end lost 8 bases, and 8 bases lay between the germline ends. The CDR3 DNA sequence: TGCGCCAGCAGCCAAGATCGCGGGGATTCACCCCTCCACTTT. Translation: CASSQDRGDSPLHF.

The rearrangement links TRBV9 to TRBJ2-3; perhaps TRBD1 as D (7 bases). CDR3 length equals 13 residues. The germline V gene has CDR1 SGDLS and CDR2 YYNGEE. The V end lost 8 bases, the J end lost 4 bases, and 14 bases lay between the germline ends. This chain's CDR3 is CASGGGGADTQYF. For the CDR3, the DNA is TGTGCCAGTGGTGGAGGGGGCGCAGATACGCAGTATTTT.

This clonotype turned up a few times. The rearrangement uses TRBV11-2 and TRBJ1-6; 9 bases are shared with TRBD1. Trimming removed 3 bases from V and 0 bases from J; junction bases left unmatched: 6. Germline CDR1 and CDR2: SGHAT and FQNNGV. The CDR3 has 18 residues. CDR3 nucleotide sequence: TGTGCCAGCAGCTTGGGGGACAGGGAACCCTCCTATAATTCACCCCTCCACTTT. It translates to CASSLGDREPSYNSPLHF.

The rearrangement links TRBV29-1 to TRBJ2-7; no firm D call. Trimming stripped 6 bases from V and 0 bases from J, with 9 bases between. The CDR3 contains 12 residues. Germline values: CDR1 SQVTM, CDR2 ANQGSEA. The chain's CDR3 is CSVQTHSYEQYV. CDR3 coding DNA: TGCAGCGTGCAGACGCACTCCTACGAGCAGTACGTC.

Details on this clonotype: One end of the junction does not line up with germline, which may come from a read error. The chain couples TRBV7-9 to TRBJ1-2, with 7 bases that match TRBD1. The CDR3 spans 11 residues. Germline V gene data show CDR1 as SEHNR and CDR2 as FQNEAQ (reference sequence). As DNA, the CDR3 is TGTGCCAGCAGCCACGGACAGGCTGCGGGCTTC. Protein sequence: CASSHGQAAGF.

The chain is built from TRBV14 and TRBJ2-7; D is unclear. The CDR3 runs 13 residues. Trimming stripped 8 bases from V and 0 bases from J, with 11 bases between. In germline, CDR1 is SGHDN, CDR2 FVKESK. Written as DNA, the CDR3 is TGTGCCAGCGAAGGCAGAGACTCCTACGAGCAGTACTTC. It encodes CASEGRDSYEQYF. Drawing the rest from reference TRBV14 and TRBJ2-7, the complete variable domain is EAGVTQFPSHSVIEKGQTVTLRCDPISGHDNLYWYRRVMGKEIKFLLHFVKESKQDESGMPNNRFLAERTGGTYSTLKVQPAELEDSGVYFCASEGRDSYEQYFGPGTRLTVT.

This clonotype has a handful of counts. The chain couples TRBV7-3 to TRBJ1-2, with D perhaps TRBD1 (5 bases). Germline V gives CDR1 SGHTA, CDR2 FQGTGA. The CDR3 runs 14 residues. The V end lost 5 bases, the J end lost 3 bases, and 13 bases lay between the germline ends. The CDR3 DNA follows: TGTGCCAGCAGCCCCGGCGGGGGTCACTATGGCTACACCTTC. Translation: CASSPGGGHYGYTF.

The chain couples TRBV9 to TRBJ1-5; 8 positions match TRBD1. After removal of 4 bases from V and 7 bases from J, the junction contained 7 bases not matched to a gene. The CDR3 has 14 amino acids. The germline gives CDR1 SGDLS, CDR2 YYNGEE. For the CDR3, the DNA is TGTGCCAGCAGCAAATCAGGGGGCGGACAGCCCCAGCATTTT. This codes for CASSKSGGGQPQHF.

The chain links TRBV24-1 to TRBJ1-5; D uncertain. The CDR3 contains 14 residues. Trimming removed 7 bases from V and 7 bases from J, with 16 bases in between. Germline CDR1 is KGHDR and CDR2 is SFDVKD. The CDR3 loop reads CATRDDSGTQPQHF. DNA of the CDR3: TGTGCCACCAGGGACGACTCCGGAACCCAGCCCCAGCATTTT.

Only a few counts were recorded for this clonotype. This chain joins TRBV9 and TRBJ1-1; D gene uncertain. The CDR3 loop spans 14 amino acids. CDR1 is SGDLS and CDR2 is YYNGEE in the germline V gene. Trimming left V 5 bases short and J 1 base short, with 12 bases between. CDR3 amino acids: CASSTDMGNTEAFF. The DNA for the CDR3 is TGTGCCAGCAGTACTGACATGGGGAACACTGAAGCTTTCTTT.

This clonotype was seen only a few times. The chain couples TRBV15 to TRBJ1-1, with 9 bases aligning to TRBD1. Germline CDR1 reads LNHNV; CDR2 reads YYDKDF (reference sequence). The CDR3 loop spans 15 amino acids. J was trimmed by 4 bases and V by 5 bases; bases with no gene match: 8. DNA for the CDR3: TGTGCCACCAGCTCCCGGACAGGGGTGGGCACTGAAGCTTTCTTT. This translates into CATSSRTGVGTEAFF.

This clonotype was observed once. The V gene is TRBV24-1, the J gene TRBJ1-1, with D possibly TRBD1 on 6 matching bases. V lost 6 bases and J lost 8, with 15 bases in between. Germline values: CDR1 KGHDR, CDR2 SFDVKD. This CDR3 is 13 amino acids long. In DNA, the CDR3 is TGTGCCACCAGTAACAGGGTTGGGGACGAAGCTTTCTTT. Amino acid sequence: CATSNRVGDEAFF.

The chain has TRBV12-3 or TRBV12-4 and TRBJ2-3; D unclear. The CDR3 totals 16 residues. V was shortened by 5 bases and J by 4 bases, with 19 bases between the two germline ends. The CDR3 nucleotides are TGTGCCAGCAGTCTTTTCCTAGGTCAGGTCGCAGATACGCAGTATTTT. Translating it yields CASSLFLGQVADTQYF.

The rearrangement links TRBV18 to TRBJ1-5; D gene uncertain. The CDR3 is 12 amino acids. V was clipped by 4 bases and J by 7 bases, with 8 bases between them. The germline gives CDR1 KGHSH, CDR2 LQKENI. CDR3 loop: CASSQPGQPQHF. The CDR3 DNA sequence: TGTGCCAGCTCACAGCCGGGGCAGCCCCAGCATTTT.

The J gene is TRBJ2-5, the V gene TRBV9; no definite D call. CDR1 and CDR2 from the germline V gene are SGDLS and YYNGEE. Trimming removed 0 bases at V and 2 bases at J, with 11 bases between. The CDR3 sequence is 15 residues long. This CDR3 is CASSVGNVDQETQYF. In DNA form, the CDR3 reads TGTGCCAGCAGCGTAGGAAATGTTGATCAAGAGACCCAGTACTTC.

J is TRBJ2-7 and V is TRBV2; maybe TRBD1 (6 bases). Trimming removed 7 bases from V and 4 bases from J, with 14 bases in between. The CDR3 consists of 13 residues. Germline CDR1 SNHLY, CDR2 FYNNEI. CDR3 DNA sequence: TGTGCCAGCAACCGTCAGGGGAGATACGAGCAGTACGTC. Translated: CASNRQGRYEQYV.

This clonotype appeared a single time. The chain uses TRBV5-1 and TRBJ2-2, with TRBD2 identical over 10 bases. The V and J ends lost 4 bases and 6 bases, in that order; junction bases with no gene match: 6. In germline, CDR1 is SGHRS, CDR2 YFSETQ. The CDR3 has 15 residues. This CDR3 is CASSILAGGAGELFF. Written as DNA, the CDR3 is TGCGCCAGCAGCATTTTAGCGGGGGGAGCCGGGGAGCTGTTTTTT. Looking up the rest from reference TRBV5-1 and TRBJ2-2 gives the full variable domain: KAGVTQTPRYLIKTRGQQVTLSCSPISGHRSVSWYQQTPGQGLQFLFEYFSETQRNKGNFPGRFSGRQFSNSRSEMNVSTLELGDSALYLCASSILAGGAGELFFGEGSRLTVL.

This clonotype was seen more than once but under ten times. At one of its ends the junction is not consistent with the germline gene, which may arise from a read error. The chain recombines TRBV4-1 with TRBJ1-6; tentative D call: TRBD1 (5 bases). The CDR3 has 22 residues. Germline V CDR1 and CDR2: MGHRA, YSYEKL. The CDR3 region is CASSQVGFEGPGTSSYNSPLHF. CDR3 nucleotide sequence: TGCGCCAGCAGTCAAGTCGGGTTTGAGGGACCAGGGACGAGCTCCTATAATTCACCCCTCCACTTT.

V usage is TRBV7-9 and J usage is TRBJ1-1, with D uncertain. This CDR3 comprises 11 residues. Per the germline V gene, CDR1 is SEHNR and CDR2 is FQNEAQ (reference sequence). Trimming removed 3 bases from V and 11 bases from J, with 10 bases in between. The DNA for the CDR3 is TGTGCCAGCAGCTTTAATACTCAGGCTTTCTTT. Translating gives CASSFNTQAFF. Full variable domain (remainder filled in from reference TRBV7-9 and TRBJ1-1): DTGVSQNPRHKITKRGQNVTFRCDPISEHNRLYWYRQTLGQGPEFLTYFQNEAQLEKSRLLSDRFSAERPKGSFSTLEIQRTEQGDSAMYLCASSFNTQAFFGQGTRLTVV.

This rearrangement joins TRBV5-1 to TRBJ2-5; D call uncertain. This CDR3 is built from 13 residues. Germline assignment: CDR1 SGHRS and CDR2 YFSETQ. Trimming left V 3 bases short and J 1 base short, with 7 bases between. The CDR3 protein is CASSYYGQETQYF. The DNA of the CDR3 is TGCGCCAGCAGCTATTACGGCCAAGAGACCCAGTACTTC.

With regard to this clonotype: One junction end does not reproduce the germline sequence, and a read error may be involved. This chain joins TRBV5-6 and TRBJ2-5; D unresolved. The CDR3 runs 13 residues. Germline V lookup: CDR1 SGHDT, CDR2 YYEEEE. DNA of the CDR3: TGTGCCAACAGCTTGTGGTATAGAGAGACCCAGTACTTC. Translated, it gives CANSLWYRETQYF.

The chain has TRBV28 and TRBJ2-3; TRBD1 might be the D (6 bases). V was trimmed by 3 bases and J by 6 bases, leaving 16 bases between them. The CDR3 is 15 residues long. Germline V lookup: CDR1 MDHEN, CDR2 SYDVKM. DNA of the CDR3: TGTGCCAGCAGTTTTGTCCAGGGGCCGAGGGATACGCAGTATTTT. Translating gives CASSFVQGPRDTQYF.

There are a few counts of this clonotype. V gene TRBV20-1 combines with J gene TRBJ1-1; D not resolved. In germline, CDR1 is DFQATT, CDR2 SNEGSKA (reference sequence). There are 19 residues in the CDR3. Trimming left V 0 bases short and J 3 bases short, with 26 bases between. CDR3 protein: CSARDVALRKTAFHTEAFF. CDR3 bases: TGCAGTGCTAGAGATGTTGCCCTCAGAAAAACAGCTTTCCACACTGAAGCTTTCTTT.